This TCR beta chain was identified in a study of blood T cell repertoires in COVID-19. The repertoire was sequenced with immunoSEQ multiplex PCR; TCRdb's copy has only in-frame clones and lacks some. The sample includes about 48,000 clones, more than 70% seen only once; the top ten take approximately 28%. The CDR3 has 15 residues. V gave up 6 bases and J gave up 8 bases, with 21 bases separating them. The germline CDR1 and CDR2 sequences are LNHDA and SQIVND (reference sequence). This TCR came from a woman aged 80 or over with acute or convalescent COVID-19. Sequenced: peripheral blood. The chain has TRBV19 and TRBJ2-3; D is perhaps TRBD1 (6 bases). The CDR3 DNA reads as TGTGCCAGTAGCACCCCATCTGATACACAGGGTACGCAGTATTTT. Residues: CASSTPSDTQGTQYF.